This T cell receptor beta chain was sequenced for a study of CD8+ T cells in alopecia areata. Background on the study: Donor skin was harvested from approximately 6-12-month-old C3H/HeJ mice with spontaneous alopecia and grafted onto roughly 6-10-week-old female C3H/HeJ recipients.

In regard to this clone: The genes are named according to mouse. Coverage ceases 4 residues before the CDR3 finishes, and the germline J gene fills in the end.

Investigators isolated RNA and reverse transcribed it into cDNA to act as the sequencing template. Measured with immunoSEQ multiplex PCR; TCRdb has only the in-frame clones, and not every one. The sample yields approximately 300,000 clones, without any singletons. A sort of pooled cutaneous lymph node cells used CD4, CD8alpha, NKG2D, NKG2ACE and other stains. Per germline, CDR1 NSQYPW and CDR2 LRSPGD (reference sequence). CDR3 length equals 14 residues. Material for sequencing was CD4+ T cells sorted from a lymph node. The TCR sequence derives from a C3H/HeJ mouse with alopecia areata. These mice share the MHC haplotype H2-k. This chain connects TRBV1 to TRBJ2-5; a possible D gene is TRBD2 (6 bases). This CDR3 is CTCSAGGRRDTQYF. The CDR3 DNA, read in part, is TGCACCTGCAGTGCCGGGGGGAGAAGGGAC.